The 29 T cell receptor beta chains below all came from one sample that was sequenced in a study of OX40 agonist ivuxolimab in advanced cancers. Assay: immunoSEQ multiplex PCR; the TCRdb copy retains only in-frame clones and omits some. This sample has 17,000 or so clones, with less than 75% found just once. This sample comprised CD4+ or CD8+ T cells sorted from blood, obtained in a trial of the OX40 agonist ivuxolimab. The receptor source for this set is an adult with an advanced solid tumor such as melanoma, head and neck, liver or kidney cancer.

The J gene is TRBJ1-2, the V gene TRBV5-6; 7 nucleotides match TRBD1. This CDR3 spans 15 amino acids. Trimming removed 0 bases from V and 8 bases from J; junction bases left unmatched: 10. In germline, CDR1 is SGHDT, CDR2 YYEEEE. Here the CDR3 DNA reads TGTGCCAGCAGCTTGGCGCCGACAGGGAGTAAGGGCTACACCTTC. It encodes CASSLAPTGSKGYTF.

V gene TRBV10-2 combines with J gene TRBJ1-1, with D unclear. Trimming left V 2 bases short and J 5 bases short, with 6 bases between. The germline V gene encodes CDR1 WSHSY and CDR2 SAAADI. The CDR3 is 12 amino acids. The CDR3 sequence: CASSEGVTEAFF. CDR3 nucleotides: TGCGCCAGCAGTGAGGGGGTTACTGAAGCTTTCTTT.

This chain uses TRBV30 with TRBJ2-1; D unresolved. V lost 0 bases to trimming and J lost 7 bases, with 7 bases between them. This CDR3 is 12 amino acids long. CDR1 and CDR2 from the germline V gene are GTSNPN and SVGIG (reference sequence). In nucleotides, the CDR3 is TGTGCCTGGAGTGTTAATGGGAATGAGCAGTTCTTC. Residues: CAWSVNGNEQFF. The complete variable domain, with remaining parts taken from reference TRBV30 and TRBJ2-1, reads SQTIHQWPATLVQPVGSPLSLECTVEGTSNPNLYWYRQAAGRGLQLLFYSVGIGQISSEVPQNLSASRPQDRQFILSSKKLLLSDSGFYLCAWSVNGNEQFFGPGTRLTVL.

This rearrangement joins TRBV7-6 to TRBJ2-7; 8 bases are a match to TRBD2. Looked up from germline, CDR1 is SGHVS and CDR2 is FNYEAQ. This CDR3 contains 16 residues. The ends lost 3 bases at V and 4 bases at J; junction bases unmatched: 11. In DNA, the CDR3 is TGTGCCAGCAGCTTGGGCGTAGCGGGAAAGGGGTACGAGCAGTACTTC. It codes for CASSLGVAGKGYEQYF.

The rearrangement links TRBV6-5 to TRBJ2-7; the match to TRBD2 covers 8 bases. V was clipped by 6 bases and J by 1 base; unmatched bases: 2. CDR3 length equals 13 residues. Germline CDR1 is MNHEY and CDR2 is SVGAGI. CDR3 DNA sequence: TGTGCCAGCAGCCCGGGGGGGTCCTACGAGCAGTACTTC. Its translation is CASSPGGSYEQYF.

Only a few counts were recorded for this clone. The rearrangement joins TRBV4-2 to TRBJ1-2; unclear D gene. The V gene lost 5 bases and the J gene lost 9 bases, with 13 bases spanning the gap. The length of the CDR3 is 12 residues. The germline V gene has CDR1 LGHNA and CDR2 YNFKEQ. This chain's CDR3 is CASSLVQDRYTF. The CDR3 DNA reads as TGTGCCAGCAGCTTGGTGCAAGATCGCTACACCTTC.

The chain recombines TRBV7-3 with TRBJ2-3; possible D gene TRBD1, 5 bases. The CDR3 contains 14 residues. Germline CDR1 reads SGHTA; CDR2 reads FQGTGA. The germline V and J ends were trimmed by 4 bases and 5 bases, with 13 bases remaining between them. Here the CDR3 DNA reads TGTGCCAGCAGCTATCTAGGGGAACTAGATACGCAGTATTTT. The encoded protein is CASSYLGELDTQYF.

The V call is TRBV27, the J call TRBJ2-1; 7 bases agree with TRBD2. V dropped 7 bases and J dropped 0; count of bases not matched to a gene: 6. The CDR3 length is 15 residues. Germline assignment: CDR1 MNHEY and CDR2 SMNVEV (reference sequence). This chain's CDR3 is CASTTSESSYNEQFF. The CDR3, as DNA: TGTGCCAGCACCACTAGCGAGAGCTCCTACAATGAGCAGTTCTTC.

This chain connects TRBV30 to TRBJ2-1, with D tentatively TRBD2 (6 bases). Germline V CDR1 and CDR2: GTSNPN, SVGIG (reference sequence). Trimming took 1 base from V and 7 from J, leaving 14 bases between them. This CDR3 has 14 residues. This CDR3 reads CAWSAGVGRNEQFF. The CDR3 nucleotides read TGTGCCTGGAGTGCGGGGGTAGGACGGAATGAGCAGTTCTTC. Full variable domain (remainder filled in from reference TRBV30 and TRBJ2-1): SQTIHQWPATLVQPVGSPLSLECTVEGTSNPNLYWYRQAAGRGLQLLFYSVGIGQISSEVPQNLSASRPQDRQFILSSKKLLLSDSGFYLCAWSAGVGRNEQFFGPGTRLTVL.

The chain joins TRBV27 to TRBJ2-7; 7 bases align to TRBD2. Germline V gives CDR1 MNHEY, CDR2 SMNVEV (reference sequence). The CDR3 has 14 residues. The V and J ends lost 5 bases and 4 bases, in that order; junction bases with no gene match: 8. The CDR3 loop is CASSQSSGLYEQYF. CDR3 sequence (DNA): TGTGCCAGCAGTCAGTCTAGCGGTCTTTACGAGCAGTACTTC.

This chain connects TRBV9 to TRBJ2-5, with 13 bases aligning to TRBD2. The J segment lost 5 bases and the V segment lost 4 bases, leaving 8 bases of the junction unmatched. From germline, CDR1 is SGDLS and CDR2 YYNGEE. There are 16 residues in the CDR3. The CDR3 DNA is TGTGCCAGCAGCCCTCCGGGACTAGCGGGACTTGAGACCCAGTACTTC. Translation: CASSPPGLAGLETQYF. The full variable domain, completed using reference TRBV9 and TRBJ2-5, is DSGVTQTPKHLITATGQRVTLRCSPRSGDLSVYWYQQSLDQGLQFLIQYYNGEERAKGNILERFSAQQFPDLHSELNLSSLELGDSALYFCASSPPGLAGLETQYFGPGTRLLVL.

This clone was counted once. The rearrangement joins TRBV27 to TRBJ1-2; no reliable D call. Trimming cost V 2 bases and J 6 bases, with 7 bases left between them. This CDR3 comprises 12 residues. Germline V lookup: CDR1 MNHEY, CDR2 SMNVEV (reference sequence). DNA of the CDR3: TGTGCCAGCAGTTTAAACGGCCATGGCTACACCTTC. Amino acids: CASSLNGHGYTF.

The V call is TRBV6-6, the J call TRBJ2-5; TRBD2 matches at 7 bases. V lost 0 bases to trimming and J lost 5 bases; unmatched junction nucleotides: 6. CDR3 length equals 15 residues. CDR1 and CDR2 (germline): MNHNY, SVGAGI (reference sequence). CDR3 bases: TGTGCCAGCAGTTACTCCCTGGACGGGGGGGAGACCCAGTACTTC. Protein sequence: CASSYSLDGGETQYF.

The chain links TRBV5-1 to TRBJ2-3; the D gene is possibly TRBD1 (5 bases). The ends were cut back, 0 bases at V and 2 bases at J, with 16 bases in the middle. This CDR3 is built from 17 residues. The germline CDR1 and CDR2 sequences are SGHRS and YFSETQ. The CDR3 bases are TGCGCCAGCAGCTTGGGCGGCAGGGAATGGTCCACAGATACGCAGTATTTT. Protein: CASSLGGREWSTDTQYF.

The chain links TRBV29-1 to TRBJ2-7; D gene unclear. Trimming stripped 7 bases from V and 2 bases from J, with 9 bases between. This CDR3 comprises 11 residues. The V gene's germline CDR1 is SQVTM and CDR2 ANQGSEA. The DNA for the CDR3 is TGCAGCGCTATGTCTACCTACGAGCAGTACTTC. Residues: CSAMSTYEQYF.

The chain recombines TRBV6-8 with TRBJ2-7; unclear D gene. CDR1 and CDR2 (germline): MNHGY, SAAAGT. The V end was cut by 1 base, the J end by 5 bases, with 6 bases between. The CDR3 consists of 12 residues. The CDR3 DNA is TGTGCCAGCAGTTACTTCACCCACGAGCAGTACTTC. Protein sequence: CASSYFTHEQYF.

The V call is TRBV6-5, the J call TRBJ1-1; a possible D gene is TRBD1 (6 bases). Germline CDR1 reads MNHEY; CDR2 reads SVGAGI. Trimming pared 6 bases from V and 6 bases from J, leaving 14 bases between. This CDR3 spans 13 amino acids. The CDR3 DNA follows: TGTGCCAGCAGGGCGGCGGGGGGGCCTGAAGCTTTCTTT. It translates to CASRAAGGPEAFF.

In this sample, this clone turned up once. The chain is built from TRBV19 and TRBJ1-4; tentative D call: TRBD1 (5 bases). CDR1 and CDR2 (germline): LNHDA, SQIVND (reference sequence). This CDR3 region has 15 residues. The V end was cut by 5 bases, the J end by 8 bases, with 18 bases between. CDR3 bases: TGTGCCAGTAGTTCCTTGGGGCGGGGTGGCGAAAAACTGTTTTTT. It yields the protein CASSSLGRGGEKLFF. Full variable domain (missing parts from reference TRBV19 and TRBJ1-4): DGGITQSPKYLFRKEGQNVTLSCEQNLNHDAMYWYRQDPGQGLRLIYYSQIVNDFQKGDIAEGYSVSREKKESFPLTVTSAQKNPTAFYLCASSSLGRGGEKLFFGSGTQLSVL.

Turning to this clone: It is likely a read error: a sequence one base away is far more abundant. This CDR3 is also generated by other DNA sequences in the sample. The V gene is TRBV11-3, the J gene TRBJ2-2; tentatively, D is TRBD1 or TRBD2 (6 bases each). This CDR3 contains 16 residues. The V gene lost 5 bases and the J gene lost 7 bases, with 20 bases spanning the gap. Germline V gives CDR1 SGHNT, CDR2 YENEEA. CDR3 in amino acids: CASSRGGPGPNGELFF. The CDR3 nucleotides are TGTGCCAGCAGCCGTGGGGGGCCCGGGCCGAACGGGGAGCTGTTTTTT.

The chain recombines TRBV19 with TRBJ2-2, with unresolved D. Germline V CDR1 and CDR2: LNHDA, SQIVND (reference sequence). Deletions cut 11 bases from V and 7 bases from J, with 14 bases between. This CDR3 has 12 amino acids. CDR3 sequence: CAATGSFGELFF. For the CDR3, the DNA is TGTGCCGCCACTGGGTCGTTCGGGGAGCTGTTTTTT. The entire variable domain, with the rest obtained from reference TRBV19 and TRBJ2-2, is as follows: DGGITQSPKYLFRKEGQNVTLSCEQNLNHDAMYWYRQDPGQGLRLIYYSQIVNDFQKGDIAEGYSVSREKKESFPLTVTSAQKNPTAFYLCAATGSFGELFFGEGSRLTVL.

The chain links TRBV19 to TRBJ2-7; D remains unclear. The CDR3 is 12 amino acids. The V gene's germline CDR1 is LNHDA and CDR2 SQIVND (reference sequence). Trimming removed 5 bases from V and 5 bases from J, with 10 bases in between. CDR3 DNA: TGTGCCAGTAGTGCCAATCTCAACGAGCAGTACTTC. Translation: CASSANLNEQYF. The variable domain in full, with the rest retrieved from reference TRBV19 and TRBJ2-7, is DGGITQSPKYLFRKEGQNVTLSCEQNLNHDAMYWYRQDPGQGLRLIYYSQIVNDFQKGDIAEGYSVSREKKESFPLTVTSAQKNPTAFYLCASSANLNEQYFGPGTRLTVT.

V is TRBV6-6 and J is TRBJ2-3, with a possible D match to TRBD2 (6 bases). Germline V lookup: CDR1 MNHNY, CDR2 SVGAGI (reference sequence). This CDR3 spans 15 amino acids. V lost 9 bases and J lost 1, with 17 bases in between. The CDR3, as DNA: TGTGCCAGTGTAGGGGTGGCGGGACGCACAGATACGCAGTATTTT. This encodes CASVGVAGRTDTQYF.

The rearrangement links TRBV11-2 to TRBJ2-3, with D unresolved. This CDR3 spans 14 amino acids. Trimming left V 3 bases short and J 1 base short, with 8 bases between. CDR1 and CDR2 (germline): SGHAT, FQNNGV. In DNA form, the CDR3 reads TGTGCCAGCAGCTTCCTTTACCGCACAGATACGCAGTATTTT. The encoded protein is CASSFLYRTDTQYF. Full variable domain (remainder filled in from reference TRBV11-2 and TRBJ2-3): EAGVAQSPRYKIIEKRQSVAFWCNPISGHATLYWYQQILGQGPKLLIQFQNNGVVDDSQLPKDRFSAERLKGVDSTLKIQPAKLEDSAVYLCASSFLYRTDTQYFGPGTRLTVL.

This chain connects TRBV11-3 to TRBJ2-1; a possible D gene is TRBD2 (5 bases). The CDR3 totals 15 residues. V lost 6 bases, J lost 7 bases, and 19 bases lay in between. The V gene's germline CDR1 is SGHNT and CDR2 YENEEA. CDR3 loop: CASSKPGWSGNEQFF. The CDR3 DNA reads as TGTGCCAGCAGTAAGCCGGGCTGGAGCGGTAATGAGCAGTTCTTC.

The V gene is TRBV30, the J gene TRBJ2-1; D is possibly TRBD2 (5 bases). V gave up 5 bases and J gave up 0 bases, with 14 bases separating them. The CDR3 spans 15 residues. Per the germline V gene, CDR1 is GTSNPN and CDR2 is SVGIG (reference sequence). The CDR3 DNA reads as TGTGCCTGGGAAGCCGACTACTCCTCCTACAATGAGCAGTTCTTC. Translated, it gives CAWEADYSSYNEQFF.

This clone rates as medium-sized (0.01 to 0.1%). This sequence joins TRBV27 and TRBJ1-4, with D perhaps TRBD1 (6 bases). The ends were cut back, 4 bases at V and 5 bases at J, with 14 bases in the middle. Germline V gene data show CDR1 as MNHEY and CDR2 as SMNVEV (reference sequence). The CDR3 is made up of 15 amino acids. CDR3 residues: CASSWEGHLNEKLFF. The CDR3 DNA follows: TGTGCCAGCAGTTGGGAGGGACATTTGAATGAAAAACTGTTTTTT. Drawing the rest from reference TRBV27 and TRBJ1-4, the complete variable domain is EAQVTQNPRYLITVTGKKLTVTCSQNMNHEYMSWYRQDPGLGLRQIYYSMNVEVTDKGDVPEGYKVSRKEKRNFPLILESPSPNQTSLYFCASSWEGHLNEKLFFGSGTQLSVL.

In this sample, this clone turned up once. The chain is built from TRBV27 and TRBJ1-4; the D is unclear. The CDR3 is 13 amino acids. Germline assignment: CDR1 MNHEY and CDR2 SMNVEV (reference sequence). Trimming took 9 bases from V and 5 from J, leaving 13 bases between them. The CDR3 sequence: CASPGSGNEKLFF. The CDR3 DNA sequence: TGTGCCAGTCCGGGTAGTGGAAATGAAAAACTGTTTTTT.

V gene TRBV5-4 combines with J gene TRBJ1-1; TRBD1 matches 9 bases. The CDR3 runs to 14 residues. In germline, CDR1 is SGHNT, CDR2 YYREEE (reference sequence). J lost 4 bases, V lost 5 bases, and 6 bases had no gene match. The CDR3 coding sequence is TGTGCCAGCAGTCCAACAGGGGGCGTCACTGAAGCTTTCTTT. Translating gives CASSPTGGVTEAFF. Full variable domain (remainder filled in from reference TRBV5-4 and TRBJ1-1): ETGVTQSPTHLIKTRGQQVTLRCSSQSGHNTVSWYQQALGQGPQFIFQYYREEENGRGNFPPRFSGLQFPNYSSELNVNALELDDSALYLCASSPTGGVTEAFFGQGTRLTVV.

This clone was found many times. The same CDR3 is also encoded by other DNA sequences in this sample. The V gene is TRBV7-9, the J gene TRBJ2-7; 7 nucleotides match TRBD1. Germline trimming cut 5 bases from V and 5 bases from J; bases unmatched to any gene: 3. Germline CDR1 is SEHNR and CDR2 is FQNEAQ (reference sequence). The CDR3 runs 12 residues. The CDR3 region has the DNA TGTGCCAGCAGCCGAGACAGGGACGAGCAGTACTTC. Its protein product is CASSRDRDEQYF.